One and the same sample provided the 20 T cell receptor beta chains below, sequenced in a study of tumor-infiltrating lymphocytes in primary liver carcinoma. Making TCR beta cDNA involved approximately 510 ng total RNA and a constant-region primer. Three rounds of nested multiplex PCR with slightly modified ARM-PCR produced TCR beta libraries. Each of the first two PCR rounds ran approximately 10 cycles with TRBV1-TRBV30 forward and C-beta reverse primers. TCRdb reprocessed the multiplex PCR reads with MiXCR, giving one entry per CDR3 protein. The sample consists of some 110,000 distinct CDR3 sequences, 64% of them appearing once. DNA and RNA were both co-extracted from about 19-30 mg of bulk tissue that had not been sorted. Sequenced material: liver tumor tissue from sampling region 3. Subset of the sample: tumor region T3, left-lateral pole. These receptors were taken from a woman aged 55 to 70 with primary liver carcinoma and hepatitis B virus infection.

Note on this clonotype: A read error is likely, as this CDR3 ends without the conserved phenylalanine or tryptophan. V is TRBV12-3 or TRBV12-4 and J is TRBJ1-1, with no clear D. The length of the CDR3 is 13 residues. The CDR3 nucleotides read TGTGACAGCAGTTTCGGAATGAAGACTGAAGCTTTCCTT. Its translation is CDSSFGMKTEAFL.

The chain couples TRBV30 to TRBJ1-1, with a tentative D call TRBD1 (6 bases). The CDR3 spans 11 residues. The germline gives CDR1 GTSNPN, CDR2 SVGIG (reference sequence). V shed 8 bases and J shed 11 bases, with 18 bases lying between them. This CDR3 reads CARSRQEGAFF. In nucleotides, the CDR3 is TGTGCCAGAAGCCGACAGGAGGGCGCTTTCTTT.

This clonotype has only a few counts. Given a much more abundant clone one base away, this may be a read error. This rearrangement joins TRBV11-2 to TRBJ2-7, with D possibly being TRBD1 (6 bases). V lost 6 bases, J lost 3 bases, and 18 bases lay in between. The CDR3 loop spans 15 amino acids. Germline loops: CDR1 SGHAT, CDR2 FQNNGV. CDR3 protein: CASRPYIRDNYEQYF. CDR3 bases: TGTGCCAGCAGGCCATACATTCGGGACAACTACGAGCAGTACTTC.

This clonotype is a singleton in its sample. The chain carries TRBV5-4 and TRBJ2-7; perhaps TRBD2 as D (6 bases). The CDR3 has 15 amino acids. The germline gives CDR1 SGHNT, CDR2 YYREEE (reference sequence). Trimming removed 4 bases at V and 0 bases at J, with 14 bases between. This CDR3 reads CASSLTNGSSYEQYF. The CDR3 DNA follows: TGTGCCAGCAGCCTAACTAACGGGAGCTCCTACGAGCAGTACTTC.

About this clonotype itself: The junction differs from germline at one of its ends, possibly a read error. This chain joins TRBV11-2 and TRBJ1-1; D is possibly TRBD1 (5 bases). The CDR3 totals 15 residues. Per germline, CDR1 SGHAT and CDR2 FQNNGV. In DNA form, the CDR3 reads TGTACCAGCACCCTGGAGCCGGGGCCTAACACTGAAGCTTTCTTT. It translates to CTSTLEPGPNTEAFF. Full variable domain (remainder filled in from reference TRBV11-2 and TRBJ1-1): EAGVAQSPRYKIIEKRQSVAFWCNPISGHATLYWYQQILGQGPKLLIQFQNNGVVDDSQLPKDRFSAERLKGVDSTLKIQPAKLEDSAVYLCTSTLEPGPNTEAFFGQGTRLTVV.

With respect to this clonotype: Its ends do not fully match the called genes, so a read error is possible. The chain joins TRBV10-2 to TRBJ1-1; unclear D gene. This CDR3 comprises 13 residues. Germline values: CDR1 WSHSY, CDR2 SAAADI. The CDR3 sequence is CASTPCGNTEAFF. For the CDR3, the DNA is TGTGCCAGCACCCCCTGTGGGAACACTGAAGCTTTCTTT.

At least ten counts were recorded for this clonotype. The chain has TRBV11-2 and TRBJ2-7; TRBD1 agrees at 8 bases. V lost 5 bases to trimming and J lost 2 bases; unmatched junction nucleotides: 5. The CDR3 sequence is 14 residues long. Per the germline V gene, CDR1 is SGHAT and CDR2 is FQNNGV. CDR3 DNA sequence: TGTGCCAGCAGCCGGGGGACAGGTCCCTACGAGCAGTACTTC. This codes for CASSRGTGPYEQYF.

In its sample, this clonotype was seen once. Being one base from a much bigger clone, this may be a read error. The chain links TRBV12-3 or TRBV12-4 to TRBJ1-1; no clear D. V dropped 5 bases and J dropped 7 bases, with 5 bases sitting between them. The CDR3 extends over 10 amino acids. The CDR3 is CASSISEAFF. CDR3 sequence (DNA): TGTGCCAGCAGTATAAGTGAAGCTTTCTTT.

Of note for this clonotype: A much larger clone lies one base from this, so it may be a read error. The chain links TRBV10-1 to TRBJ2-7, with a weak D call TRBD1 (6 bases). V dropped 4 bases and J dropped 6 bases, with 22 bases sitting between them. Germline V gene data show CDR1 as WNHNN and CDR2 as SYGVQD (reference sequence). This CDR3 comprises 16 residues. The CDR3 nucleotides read TGCGCCAGCAGTGGGGCTCAGCTGGCAGGGGCTAGCGAGCAGTACTTC. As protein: CASSGAQLAGASEQYF.

The chain's CDR3 is CASSSPFLGGDTQYF. The CDR3 DNA sequence: TGTGCCAGCAGCTCCCCTTTCTTGGGCGGAGATACCCAGTACTTC. The gene calls are TRBV7-2 and TRBJ2-5; D is unresolved. The CDR3 spans 15 residues. V gave up 4 bases and J gave up 8 bases, with 20 bases separating them. The V gene's germline CDR1 is SGHTA and CDR2 FQGNSA.

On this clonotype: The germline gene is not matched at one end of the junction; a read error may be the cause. CDR3 sequence (DNA): TGTGCCAGTAGCTCGGGATTGTATAGCGGGGCGGGCACAGAAACGCAGTATTTT. Protein sequence: CASSSGLYSGAGTETQYF. The rearrangement joins TRBV6-5 to TRBJ2-3, with 8 bases fitting TRBD2. Germline V lookup: CDR1 MNHEY, CDR2 SVGAGI. The CDR3 consists of 18 residues.

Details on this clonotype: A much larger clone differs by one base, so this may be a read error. The chain's CDR3 is CASRQDMGRDRNNYGYTF. CDR3 nucleotides: TGCGCCAGCAGGCAAGATATGGGCCGGGACAGAAATAACTATGGCTACACCTTC. The chain carries TRBV4-1 and TRBJ1-2, with 7 positions matching TRBD1. The CDR3 consists of 18 residues. From germline, CDR1 is MGHRA and CDR2 YSYEKL.

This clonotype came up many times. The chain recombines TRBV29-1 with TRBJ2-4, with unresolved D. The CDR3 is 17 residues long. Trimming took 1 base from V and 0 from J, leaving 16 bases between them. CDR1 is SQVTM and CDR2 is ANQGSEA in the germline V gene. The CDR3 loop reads CSVEGQRKGLAKNIQYF. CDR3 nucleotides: TGCAGCGTTGAAGGGCAAAGGAAAGGGCTAGCCAAAAACATTCAGTACTTC. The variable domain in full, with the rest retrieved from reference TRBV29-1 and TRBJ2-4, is SAVISQKPSRDICQRGTSLTIQCQVDSQVTMMFWYRQQPGQSLTLIATANQGSEATYESGFVIDKFPISRPNLTFSTLTVSNMSPEDSSIYLCSVEGQRKGLAKNIQYFGAGTRLSVL.

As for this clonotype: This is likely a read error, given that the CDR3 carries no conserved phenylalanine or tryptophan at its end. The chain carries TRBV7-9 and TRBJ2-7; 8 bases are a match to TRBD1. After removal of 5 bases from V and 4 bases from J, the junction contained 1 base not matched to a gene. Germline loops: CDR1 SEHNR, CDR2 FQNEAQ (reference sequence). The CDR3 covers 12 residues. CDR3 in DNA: TGTGCCAGCAGCGGACAGGGATACGAGCAGTACCTC. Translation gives CASSGQGYEQYL.

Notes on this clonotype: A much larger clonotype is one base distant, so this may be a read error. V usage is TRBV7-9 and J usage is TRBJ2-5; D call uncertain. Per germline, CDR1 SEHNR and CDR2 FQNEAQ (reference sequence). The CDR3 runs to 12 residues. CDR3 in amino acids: CAISLSRETQYF. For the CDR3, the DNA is TGTGCCATCAGCTTATCCAGGGAGACCCAGTACTTC.

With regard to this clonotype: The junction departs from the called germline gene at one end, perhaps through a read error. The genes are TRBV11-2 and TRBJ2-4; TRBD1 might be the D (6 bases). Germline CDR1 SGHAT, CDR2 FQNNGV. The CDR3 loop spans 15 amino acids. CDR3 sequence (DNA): TGTGCCAGTAGCTTAAATGGTTGGGGGCGCGACATCCAGTACTTC. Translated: CASSLNGWGRDIQYF.

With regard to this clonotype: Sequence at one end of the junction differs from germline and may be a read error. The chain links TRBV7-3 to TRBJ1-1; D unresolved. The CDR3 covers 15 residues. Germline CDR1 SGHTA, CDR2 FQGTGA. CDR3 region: CVSSLRQEGSTEAFF. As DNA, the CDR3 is TGTGTCAGCAGCTTAAGGCAGGAGGGTAGCACTGAAGCTTTCTTT.

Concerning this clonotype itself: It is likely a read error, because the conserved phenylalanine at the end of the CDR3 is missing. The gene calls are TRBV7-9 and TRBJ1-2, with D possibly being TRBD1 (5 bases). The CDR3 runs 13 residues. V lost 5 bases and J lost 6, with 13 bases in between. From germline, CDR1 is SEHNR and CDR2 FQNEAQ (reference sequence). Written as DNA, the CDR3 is TGTGCCAGCAGCACGAGGGGACGGAATGGCTACACCCTC. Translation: CASSTRGRNGYTL.

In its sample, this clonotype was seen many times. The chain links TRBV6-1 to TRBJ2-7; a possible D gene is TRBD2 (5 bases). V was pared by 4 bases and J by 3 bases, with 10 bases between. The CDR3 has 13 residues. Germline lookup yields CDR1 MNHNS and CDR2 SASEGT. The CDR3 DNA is TGTGCCAGCAGTGTAAGAGAGGGCTACGAGCAGTACTTC. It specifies CASSVREGYEQYF.

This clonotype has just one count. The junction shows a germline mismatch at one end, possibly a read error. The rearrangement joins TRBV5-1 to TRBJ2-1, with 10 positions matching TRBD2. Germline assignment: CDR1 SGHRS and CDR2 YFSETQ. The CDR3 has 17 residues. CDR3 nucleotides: TGCGCCAGCAGCCGGATTATAGCGGGAGGCTCTTACAGTGAGCAGTTCTTC. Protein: CASSRIIAGGSYSEQFF.